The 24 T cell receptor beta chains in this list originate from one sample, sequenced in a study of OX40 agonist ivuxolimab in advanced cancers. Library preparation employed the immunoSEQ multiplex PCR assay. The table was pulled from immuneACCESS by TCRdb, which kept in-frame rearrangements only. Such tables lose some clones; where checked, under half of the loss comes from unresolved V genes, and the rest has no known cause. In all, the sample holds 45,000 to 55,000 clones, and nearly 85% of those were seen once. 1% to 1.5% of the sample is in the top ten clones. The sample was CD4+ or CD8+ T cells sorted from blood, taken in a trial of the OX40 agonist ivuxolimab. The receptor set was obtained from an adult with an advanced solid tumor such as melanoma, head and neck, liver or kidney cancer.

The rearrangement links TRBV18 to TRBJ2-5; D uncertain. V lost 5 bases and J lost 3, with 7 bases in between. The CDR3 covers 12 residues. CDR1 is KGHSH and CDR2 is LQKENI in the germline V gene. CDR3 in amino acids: CASSRREETQYF. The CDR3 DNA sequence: TGTGCCAGCTCAAGACGAGAAGAGACCCAGTACTTC.

The DNA for the CDR3 is TGTGCCAGCAGCCAAGCGGGGAGACAAGCCTACGAGCAGTACTTC. This codes for CASSQAGRQAYEQYF. The chain carries TRBV14 and TRBJ2-7, with D possibly TRBD2 on 5 matching bases. Trimming removed 1 base at V and 2 bases at J, with 12 bases between. CDR1 is SGHDN, CDR2 FVKESK, per germline. The CDR3 spans 15 residues.

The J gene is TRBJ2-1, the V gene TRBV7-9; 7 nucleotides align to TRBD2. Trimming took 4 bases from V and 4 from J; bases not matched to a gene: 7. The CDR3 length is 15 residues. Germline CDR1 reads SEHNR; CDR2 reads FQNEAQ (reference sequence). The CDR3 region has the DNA TGTGCCAGCAGCTACAGCGGGGTAGGGTACAATGAGCAGTTCTTC. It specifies CASSYSGVGYNEQFF.

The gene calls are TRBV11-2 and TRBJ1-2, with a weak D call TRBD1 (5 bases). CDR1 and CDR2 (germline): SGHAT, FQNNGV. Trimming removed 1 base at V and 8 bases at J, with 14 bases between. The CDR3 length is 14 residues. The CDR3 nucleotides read TGTGCCAGCAGCTTAGCCTCGGGGGGTTTGGGCTACACCTTC. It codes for CASSLASGGLGYTF. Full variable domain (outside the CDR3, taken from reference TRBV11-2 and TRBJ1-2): EAGVAQSPRYKIIEKRQSVAFWCNPISGHATLYWYQQILGQGPKLLIQFQNNGVVDDSQLPKDRFSAERLKGVDSTLKIQPAKLEDSAVYLCASSLASGGLGYTFGSGTRLTVV.

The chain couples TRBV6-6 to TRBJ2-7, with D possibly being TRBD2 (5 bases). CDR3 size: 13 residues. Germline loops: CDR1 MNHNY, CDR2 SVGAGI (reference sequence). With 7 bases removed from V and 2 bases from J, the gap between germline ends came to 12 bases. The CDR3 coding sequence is TGTGCCAGCAAGAAACTAGACGCCTACGAGCAGTACTTC. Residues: CASKKLDAYEQYF.

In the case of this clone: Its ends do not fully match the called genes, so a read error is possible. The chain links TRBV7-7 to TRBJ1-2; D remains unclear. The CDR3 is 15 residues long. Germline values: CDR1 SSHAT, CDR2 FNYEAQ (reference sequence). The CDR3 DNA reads TGTGCTAGCAGCGCTGAACAGACCGCTGACTATGGCTACACCTTC. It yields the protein CASSAEQTADYGYTF.

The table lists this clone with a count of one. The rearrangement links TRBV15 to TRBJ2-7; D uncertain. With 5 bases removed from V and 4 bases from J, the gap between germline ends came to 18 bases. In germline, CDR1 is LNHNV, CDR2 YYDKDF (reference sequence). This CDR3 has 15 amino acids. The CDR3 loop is CATSSGGKQPYEQYF. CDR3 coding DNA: TGTGCCACCAGCTCCGGTGGGAAACAACCTTACGAGCAGTACTTC.

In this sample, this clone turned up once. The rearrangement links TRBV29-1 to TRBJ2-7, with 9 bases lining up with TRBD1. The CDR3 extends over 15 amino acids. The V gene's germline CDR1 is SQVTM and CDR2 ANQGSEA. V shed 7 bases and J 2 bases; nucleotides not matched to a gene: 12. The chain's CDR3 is CSATAAGQGTYEQYF. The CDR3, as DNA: TGCAGCGCAACGGCCGCGGGACAGGGAACCTACGAGCAGTACTTC.

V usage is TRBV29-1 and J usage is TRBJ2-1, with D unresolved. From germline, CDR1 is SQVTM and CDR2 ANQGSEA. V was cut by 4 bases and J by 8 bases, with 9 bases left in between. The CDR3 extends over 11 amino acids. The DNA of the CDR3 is TGCAGCGTTGCGCAGGTCCATGAGCAGTTCTTC. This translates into CSVAQVHEQFF.

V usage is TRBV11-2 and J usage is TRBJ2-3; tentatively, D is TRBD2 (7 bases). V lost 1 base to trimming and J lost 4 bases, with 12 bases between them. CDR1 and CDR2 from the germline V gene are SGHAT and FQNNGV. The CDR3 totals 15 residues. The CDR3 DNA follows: TGTGCCAGCAGCTTAGTGGGGGGGCCCCCAGATACGCAGTATTTT. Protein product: CASSLVGGPPDTQYF.

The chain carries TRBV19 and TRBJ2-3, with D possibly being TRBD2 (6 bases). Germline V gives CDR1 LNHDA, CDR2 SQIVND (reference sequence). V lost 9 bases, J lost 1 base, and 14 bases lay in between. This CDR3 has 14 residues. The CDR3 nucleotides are TGTGCCAGCCGACCTGGAGGGGGCACAGATACGCAGTATTTT. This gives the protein CASRPGGGTDTQYF.

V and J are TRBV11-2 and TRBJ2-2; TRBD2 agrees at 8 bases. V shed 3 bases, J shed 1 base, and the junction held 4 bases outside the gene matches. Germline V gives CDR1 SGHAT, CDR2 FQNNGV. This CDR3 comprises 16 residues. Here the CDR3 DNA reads TGTGCCAGCAGCTTCCGGGGGGGATTGAACACCGGGGAGCTGTTTTTT. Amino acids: CASSFRGGLNTGELFF.

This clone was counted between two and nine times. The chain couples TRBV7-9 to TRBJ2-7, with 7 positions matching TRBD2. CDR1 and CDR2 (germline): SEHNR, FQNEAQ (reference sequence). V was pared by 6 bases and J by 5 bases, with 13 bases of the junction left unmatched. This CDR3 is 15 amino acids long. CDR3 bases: TGTGCCAGCAGTATCTGGGAGGGACTCTTCAACGAGCAGTACTTC. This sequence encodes CASSIWEGLFNEQYF. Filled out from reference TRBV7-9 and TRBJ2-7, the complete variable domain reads DTGVSQNPRHKITKRGQNVTFRCDPISEHNRLYWYRQTLGQGPEFLTYFQNEAQLEKSRLLSDRFSAERPKGSFSTLEIQRTEQGDSAMYLCASSIWEGLFNEQYFGPGTRLTVT.

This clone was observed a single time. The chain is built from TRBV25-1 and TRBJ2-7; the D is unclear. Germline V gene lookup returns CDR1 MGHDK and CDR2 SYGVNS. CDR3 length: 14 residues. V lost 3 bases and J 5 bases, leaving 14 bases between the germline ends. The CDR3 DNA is TGTGCCAGCAGTGACCGCAGGCGATCTAACGAGCAGTACTTC. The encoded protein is CASSDRRRSNEQYF.

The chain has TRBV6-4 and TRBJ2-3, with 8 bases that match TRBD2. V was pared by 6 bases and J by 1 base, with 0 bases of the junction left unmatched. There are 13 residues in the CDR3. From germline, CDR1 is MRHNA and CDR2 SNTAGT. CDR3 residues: CASRTSGTDTQYF. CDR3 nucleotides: TGTGCCAGCAGGACTAGCGGCACAGATACGCAGTATTTT.

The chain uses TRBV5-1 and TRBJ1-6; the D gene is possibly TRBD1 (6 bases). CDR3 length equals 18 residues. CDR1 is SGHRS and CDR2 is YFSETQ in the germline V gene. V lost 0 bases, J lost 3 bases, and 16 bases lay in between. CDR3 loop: CASSLVYSDRSYNSPLHF. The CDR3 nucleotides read TGCGCCAGCAGCTTGGTTTATTCGGACAGAAGCTATAATTCACCCCTCCACTTT.

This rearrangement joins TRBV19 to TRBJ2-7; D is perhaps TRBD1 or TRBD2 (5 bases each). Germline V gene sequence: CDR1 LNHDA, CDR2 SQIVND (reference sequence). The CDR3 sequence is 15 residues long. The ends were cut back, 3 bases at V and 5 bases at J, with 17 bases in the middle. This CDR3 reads CASSMAAGASHEQYF. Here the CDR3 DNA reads TGTGCCAGTAGTATGGCGGCCGGGGCGTCCCACGAGCAGTACTTC.

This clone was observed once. The CDR3 region has the DNA TGTGCCTGGAGGGGACAGGGGAGCAATCAGCCCCAGCATTTT. It translates to CAWRGQGSNQPQHF. The chain is built from TRBV30 and TRBJ1-5, with 10 bases fitting TRBD1. The V and J ends lost 3 bases and 1 base, in that order; junction bases with no gene match: 0. The CDR3 extends over 14 amino acids. Germline V gene data show CDR1 as GTSNPN and CDR2 as SVGIG (reference sequence).

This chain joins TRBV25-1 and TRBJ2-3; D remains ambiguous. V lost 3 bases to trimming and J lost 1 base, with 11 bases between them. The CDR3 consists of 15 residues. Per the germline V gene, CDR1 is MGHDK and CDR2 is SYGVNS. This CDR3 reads CASSDLVLGTDTQYF. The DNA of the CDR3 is TGTGCCAGCAGTGACCTGGTGTTAGGCACAGATACGCAGTATTTT. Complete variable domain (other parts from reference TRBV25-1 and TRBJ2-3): EADIYQTPRYLVIGTGKKITLECSQTMGHDKMYWYQQDPGMELHLIHYSYGVNSTEKGDLSSESTVSRIRTEHFPLTLESARPSHTSQYLCASSDLVLGTDTQYFGPGTRLTVL.

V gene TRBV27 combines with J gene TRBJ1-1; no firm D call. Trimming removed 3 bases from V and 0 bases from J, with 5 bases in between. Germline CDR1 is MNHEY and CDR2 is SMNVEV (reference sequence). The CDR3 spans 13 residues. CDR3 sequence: CASSFKVNTEAFF. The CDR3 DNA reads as TGTGCCAGCAGTTTCAAGGTGAACACTGAAGCTTTCTTT.

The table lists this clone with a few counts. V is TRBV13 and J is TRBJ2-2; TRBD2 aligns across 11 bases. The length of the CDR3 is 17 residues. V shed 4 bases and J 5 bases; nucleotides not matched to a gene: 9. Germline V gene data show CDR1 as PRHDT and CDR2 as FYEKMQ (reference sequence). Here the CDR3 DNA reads TGTGCCAGCAGCTCCACCGGGACTAGCGGAGAAACCGGGGAGCTGTTTTTT. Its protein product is CASSSTGTSGETGELFF.

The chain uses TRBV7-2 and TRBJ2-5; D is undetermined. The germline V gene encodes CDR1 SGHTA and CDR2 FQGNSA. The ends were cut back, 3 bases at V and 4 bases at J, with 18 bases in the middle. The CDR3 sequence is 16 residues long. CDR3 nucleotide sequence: TGTGCCAGCAGCTTTTTGGGCGCAACGGGTTCAGAGACCCAGTACTTC. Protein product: CASSFLGATGSETQYF.

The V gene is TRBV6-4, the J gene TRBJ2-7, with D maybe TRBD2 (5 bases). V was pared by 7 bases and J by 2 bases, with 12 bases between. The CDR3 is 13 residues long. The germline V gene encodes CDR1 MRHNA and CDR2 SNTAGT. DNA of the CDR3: TGTGCCAGCACCCGGGGTGAGGCCTACGAGCAGTACTTC. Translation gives CASTRGEAYEQYF.

The CDR3 DNA is TGTGCCAGTAAAAGGAAGATGGACGAAAAACTGTTTTTT. Residues: CASKRKMDEKLFF. This chain joins TRBV19 and TRBJ1-4; D ambiguous. V was clipped by 7 bases and J by 8 bases, with 14 bases between them. The CDR3 is 13 residues long. Germline CDR1 is LNHDA and CDR2 is SQIVND (reference sequence).